What follows is one T cell receptor beta chain and its context. One base away lies a much larger clone, so this may be a sequencing read error. CDR3 length equals 16 residues. Germline V gene data show CDR1 as MDHEN and CDR2 as SYDVKM. This sample was taken from a study of blood T cells in healthy people across ages. Primed by a sample-barcoded 5' primer and a J-beta primer mix, a second PCR proceeded for 7 to 11 cycles. TCRdb reprocessed the 5' RACE reads with MiXCR, giving one entry per CDR3 protein. This repertoire shows hundreds of thousands of distinct CDR3 sequences, approximately 25% found once; its top ten account for under 9%. These data were also filed under a second study, of T cells of mothers and their children.

Sample: blood. This receptor was identified in a boy aged 5-17 years in good health. The genes are TRBV28 and TRBJ2-1; TRBD2 matches at 11 bases. In DNA form, the CDR3 reads TGTGCCAGCAGTCGACTAGCGGGGATAGGAGGAGAGACCCGGTACTTC. This encodes CASSRLAGIGGETRYF.